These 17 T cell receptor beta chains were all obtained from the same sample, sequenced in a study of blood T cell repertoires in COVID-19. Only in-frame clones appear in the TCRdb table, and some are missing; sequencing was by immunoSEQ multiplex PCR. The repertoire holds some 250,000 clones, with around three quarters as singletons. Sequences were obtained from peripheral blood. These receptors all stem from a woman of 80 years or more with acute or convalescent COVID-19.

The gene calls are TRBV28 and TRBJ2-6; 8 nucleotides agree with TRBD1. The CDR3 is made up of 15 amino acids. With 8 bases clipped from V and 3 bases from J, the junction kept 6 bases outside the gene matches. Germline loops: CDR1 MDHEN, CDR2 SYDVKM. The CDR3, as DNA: TGTGCCAGCCTTTCAGGGGGCGTTGGGGCCAACGTCCTGACTTTC. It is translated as CASLSGGVGANVLTF. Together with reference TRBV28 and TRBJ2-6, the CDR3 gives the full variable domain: DVKVTQSSRYLVKRTGEKVFLECVQDMDHENMFWYRQDPGLGLRLIYFSYDVKMKEKGDIPEGYSVSREKKERFSLILESASTNQTSMYLCASLSGGVGANVLTFGAGSRLTVL.

As DNA, the CDR3 is TGTGCCAGCACCCTTGGTGGCAGGGGCACCGGGGAGCTGTTTTTT. This sequence encodes CASTLGGRGTGELFF. This chain links TRBV5-4 with TRBJ2-2; D might be TRBD1 (6 bases). Germline V gene lookup returns CDR1 SGHNT and CDR2 YYREEE (reference sequence). V gave up 6 bases and J gave up 4 bases, with 16 bases separating them. CDR3 length: 15 residues.

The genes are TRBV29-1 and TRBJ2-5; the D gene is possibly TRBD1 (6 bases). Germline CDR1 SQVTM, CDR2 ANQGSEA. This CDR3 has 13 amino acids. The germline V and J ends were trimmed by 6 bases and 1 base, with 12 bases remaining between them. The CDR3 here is CSVARTAQETQYF. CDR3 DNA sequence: TGCAGCGTCGCGAGGACAGCCCAAGAGACCCAGTACTTC.

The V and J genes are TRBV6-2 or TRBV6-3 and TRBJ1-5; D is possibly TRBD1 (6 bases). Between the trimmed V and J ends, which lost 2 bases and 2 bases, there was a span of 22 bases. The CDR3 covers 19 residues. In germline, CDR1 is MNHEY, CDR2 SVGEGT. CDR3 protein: CASSYATKQTGFRNQPQHF. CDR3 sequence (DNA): TGTGCCAGCAGTTACGCGACGAAACAAACAGGGTTTCGCAATCAGCCCCAGCATTTT.

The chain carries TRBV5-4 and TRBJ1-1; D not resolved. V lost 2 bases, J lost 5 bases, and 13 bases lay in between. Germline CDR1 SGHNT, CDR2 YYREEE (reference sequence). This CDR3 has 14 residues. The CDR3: CASSFARRETEAFF. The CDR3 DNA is TGTGCCAGCAGCTTCGCTCGGCGGGAAACTGAAGCTTTCTTT. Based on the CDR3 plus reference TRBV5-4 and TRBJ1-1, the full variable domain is ETGVTQSPTHLIKTRGQQVTLRCSSQSGHNTVSWYQQALGQGPQFIFQYYREEENGRGNFPPRFSGLQFPNYSSELNVNALELDDSALYLCASSFARRETEAFFGQGTRLTVV.

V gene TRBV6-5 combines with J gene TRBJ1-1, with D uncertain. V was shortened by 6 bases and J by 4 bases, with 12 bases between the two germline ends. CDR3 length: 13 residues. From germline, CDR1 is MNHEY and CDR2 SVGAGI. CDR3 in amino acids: CASRIAWSTEAFF. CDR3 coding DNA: TGTGCCAGCAGGATCGCGTGGAGCACTGAAGCTTTCTTT.

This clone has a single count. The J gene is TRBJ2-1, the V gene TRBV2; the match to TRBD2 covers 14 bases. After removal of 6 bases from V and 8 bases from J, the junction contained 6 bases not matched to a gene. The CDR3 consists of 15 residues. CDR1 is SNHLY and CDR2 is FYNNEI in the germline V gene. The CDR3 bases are TGTGCCAGCAGAGGGGGACTAGCGGGAGTTTATGAGCAGTTCTTC. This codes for CASRGGLAGVYEQFF.

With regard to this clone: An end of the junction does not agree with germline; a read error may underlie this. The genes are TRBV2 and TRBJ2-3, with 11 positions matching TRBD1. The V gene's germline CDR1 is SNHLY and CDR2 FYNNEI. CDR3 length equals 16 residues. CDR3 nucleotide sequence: TGTGCCAGCAGTCTCTTGATTGGACAGGGGGCAGACACGCAGTATTTT. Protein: CASSLLIGQGADTQYF.

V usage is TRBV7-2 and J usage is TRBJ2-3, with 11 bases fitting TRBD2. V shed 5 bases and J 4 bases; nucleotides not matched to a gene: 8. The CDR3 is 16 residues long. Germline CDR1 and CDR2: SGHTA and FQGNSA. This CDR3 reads CASSPVAGGGSDTQYF. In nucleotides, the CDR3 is TGTGCCAGCAGCCCCGTAGCGGGGGGGGGTTCAGATACGCAGTATTTT.

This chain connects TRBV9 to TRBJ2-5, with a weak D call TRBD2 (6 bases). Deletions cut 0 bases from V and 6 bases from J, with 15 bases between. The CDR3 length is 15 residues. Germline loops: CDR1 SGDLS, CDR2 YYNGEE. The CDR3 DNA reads TGTGCCAGCAGCGTAGGGGTCGGGAGTGGAAAGACCCAGTACTTC. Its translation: CASSVGVGSGKTQYF.

This CDR3 reads CASSNLVRGADTQYF. The CDR3 bases are TGTGCCAGTAGTAATTTGGTCAGGGGCGCAGATACGCAGTATTTT. The V and J genes are TRBV19 and TRBJ2-3, with D perhaps TRBD1 (6 bases). Trimming cost V 4 bases and J 4 bases, with 15 bases left between them. Germline CDR1 reads LNHDA; CDR2 reads SQIVND (reference sequence). This CDR3 comprises 15 residues.

This CDR3 is CASSLDSFQETQYF. Here the CDR3 DNA reads TGTGCCAGCAGCTTGGACAGTTTTCAAGAGACCCAGTACTTC. J is TRBJ2-5 and V is TRBV5-6; D unclear. The V end was cut by 0 bases, the J end by 2 bases, with 8 bases between. Germline lookup yields CDR1 SGHDT and CDR2 YYEEEE. This CDR3 is built from 14 residues.

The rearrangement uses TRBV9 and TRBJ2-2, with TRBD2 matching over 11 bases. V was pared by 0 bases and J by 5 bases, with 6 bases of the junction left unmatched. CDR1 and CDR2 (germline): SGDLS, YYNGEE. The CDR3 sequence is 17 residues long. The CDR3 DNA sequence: TGTGCCAGCAGCGTAGCTGCACTAGCGGGGGTTACCGGGGAGCTGTTTTTT. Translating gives CASSVAALAGVTGELFF.

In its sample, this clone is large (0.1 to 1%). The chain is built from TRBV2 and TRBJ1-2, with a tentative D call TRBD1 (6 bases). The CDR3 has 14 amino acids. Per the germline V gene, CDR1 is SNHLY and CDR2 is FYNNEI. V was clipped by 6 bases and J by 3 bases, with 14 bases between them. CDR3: CASRDPGQDYGYTF. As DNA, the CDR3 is TGTGCCAGCAGAGATCCGGGACAAGACTATGGCTACACCTTC.

CDR3 sequence reads: CASTYGTGSYGYTF. The DNA of the CDR3 is TGTGCCAGCACCTACGGGACAGGGTCTTATGGCTACACCTTC. This chain links TRBV7-2 with TRBJ1-2; 9 nucleotides line up with TRBD1. The CDR3 is 14 residues long. V lost 7 bases, J lost 5 bases, and 8 bases stayed unmatched. Germline V lookup: CDR1 SGHTA, CDR2 FQGNSA.

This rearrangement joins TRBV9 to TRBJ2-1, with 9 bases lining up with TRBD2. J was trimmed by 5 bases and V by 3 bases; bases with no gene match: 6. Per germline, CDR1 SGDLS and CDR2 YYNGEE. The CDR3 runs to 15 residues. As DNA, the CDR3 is TGTGCCAGCAGCGCGAGCGGGAGGCGCAACAATGAGCAGTTCTTC. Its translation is CASSASGRRNNEQFF.

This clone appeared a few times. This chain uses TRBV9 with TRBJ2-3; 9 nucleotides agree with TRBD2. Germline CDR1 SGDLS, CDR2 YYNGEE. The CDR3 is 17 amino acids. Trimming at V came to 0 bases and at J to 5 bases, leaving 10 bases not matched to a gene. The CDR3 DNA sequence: TGTGCCAGCAGCGTAGGCACCGCGGGAGGGCCCCAAGATACGCAGTATTTT. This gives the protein CASSVGTAGGPQDTQYF. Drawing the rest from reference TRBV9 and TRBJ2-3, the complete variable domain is DSGVTQTPKHLITATGQRVTLRCSPRSGDLSVYWYQQSLDQGLQFLIQYYNGEERAKGNILERFSAQQFPDLHSELNLSSLELGDSALYFCASSVGTAGGPQDTQYFGPGTRLTVL.